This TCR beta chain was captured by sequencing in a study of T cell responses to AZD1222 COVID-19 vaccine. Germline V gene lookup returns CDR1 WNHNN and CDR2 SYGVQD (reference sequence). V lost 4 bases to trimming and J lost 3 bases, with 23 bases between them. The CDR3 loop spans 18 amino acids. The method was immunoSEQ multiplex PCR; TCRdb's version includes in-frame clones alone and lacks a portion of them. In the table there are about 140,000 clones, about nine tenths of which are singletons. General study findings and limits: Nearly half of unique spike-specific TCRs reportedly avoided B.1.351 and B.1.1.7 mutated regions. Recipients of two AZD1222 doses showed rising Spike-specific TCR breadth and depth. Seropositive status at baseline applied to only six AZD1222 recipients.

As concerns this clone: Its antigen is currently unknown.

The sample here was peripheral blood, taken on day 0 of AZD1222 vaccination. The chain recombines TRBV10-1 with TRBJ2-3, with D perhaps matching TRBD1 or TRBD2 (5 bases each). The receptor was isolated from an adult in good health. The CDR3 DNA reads TGCGCCAGCAGTGCTGAGTTAGGACGGCTCGAGGGGACAGATACGCAGTATTTT. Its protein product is CASSAELGRLEGTDTQYF.